What follows is one TCR beta chain and its context. The sample is drawn from a study of shared clonotypes between healthy human individuals. Trimming took off 1 base at V and 4 bases at J, with 6 bases between the two ends. Looked up from germline, CDR1 is KGHSH and CDR2 is LQKENI. This CDR3 contains 13 residues. As handled by the study authors: From ImmunoSEQ came sequences covering only the junction and carrying no quality scores, so filtering differed. Using immunoSEQ multiplex PCR, the repertoire was profiled, and TCRdb retains in-frame clones only, with some absent. V and J calls and clone size are given by that table; D and trimming were obtained from the DNA. The data show a few hundred thousand clones, roughly 72% seen once.

The V gene is TRBV18, the J gene TRBJ2-3; D ambiguous. The TCR comes from a woman aged 35 to 49 in good health. Some clones in this sample may be carry-over from other donors' samples. The sequencing sample was made of PBMCs. CDR3 region: CASSPRSPDTQYF. CDR3 nucleotides: TGTGCCAGCTCACCACGTTCACCAGATACGCAGTATTTT.